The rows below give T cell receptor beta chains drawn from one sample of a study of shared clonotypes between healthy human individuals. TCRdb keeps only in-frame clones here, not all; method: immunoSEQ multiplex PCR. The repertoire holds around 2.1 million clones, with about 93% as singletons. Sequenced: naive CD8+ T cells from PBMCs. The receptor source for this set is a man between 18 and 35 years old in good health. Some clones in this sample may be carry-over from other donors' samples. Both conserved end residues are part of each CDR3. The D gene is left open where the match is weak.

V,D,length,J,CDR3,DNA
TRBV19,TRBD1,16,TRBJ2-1,CASSVPGTATYNEQFF,TGTGCCAGTAGTGTCCCCGGGACAGCAACTTACAATGAGCAGTTCTTC
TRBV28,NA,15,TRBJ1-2,CASNPYYRANYGYTF,TGTGCCAGCAATCCTTATTACAGAGCTAACTATGGCTACACCTTC
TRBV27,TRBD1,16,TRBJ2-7,CASSPRTGRISYEQYF,TGTGCCAGCAGTCCCCGGACAGGGCGGATCTCCTACGAGCAGTACTTC
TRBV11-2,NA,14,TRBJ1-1,CASSPVSGRTEAFF,TGTGCCAGCAGCCCCGTCTCCGGGAGAACTGAAGCTTTCTTT
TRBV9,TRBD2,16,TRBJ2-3,CASSGLAGHSTDTQYF,TGTGCCAGCAGCGGACTAGCGGGACATAGCACAGATACGCAGTATTTT
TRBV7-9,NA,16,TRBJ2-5,CASSATLGQYQETQYF,TGTGCCAGCAGCGCGACACTCGGACAGTACCAAGAGACCCAGTACTTC
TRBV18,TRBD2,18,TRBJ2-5,CASSPISHLAGGGETQYF,TGTGCCAGCTCACCGATTTCCCACCTAGCGGGAGGAGGAGAGACCCAGTACTTC
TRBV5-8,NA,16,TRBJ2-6,CASSLVGTSGANVLTF,TGTGCCAGCAGCTTGGTCGGAACCTCTGGGGCCAACGTCCTGACTTTC
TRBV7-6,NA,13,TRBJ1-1,CASRLDRNTEAFF,TGTGCCAGCAGACTAGACAGGAACACTGAAGCTTTCTTT
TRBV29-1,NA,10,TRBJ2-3,CSVPGDTQYF,TGCAGCGTCCCCGGGGATACGCAGTATTTT
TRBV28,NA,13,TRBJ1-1,CASSFPSAVEAFF,TGTGCCAGCAGTTTCCCCTCGGCGGTGGAGGCTTTCTTT
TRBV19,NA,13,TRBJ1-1,CASSMGVRTEAFF,TGTGCCAGTAGTATGGGGGTGAGGACTGAAGCTTTCTTT
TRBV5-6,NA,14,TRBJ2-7,CASREFSESYEQYF,TGTGCCAGCAGAGAGTTCAGTGAAAGCTACGAGCAGTACTTC